This TCR beta chain came from a study of cytomegalovirus exposure and HLA in healthy donors. PCR used 60 Vbeta primers and 13 Jbeta primers. The method was immunoSEQ multiplex PCR; TCRdb's version includes in-frame clones alone and lacks a portion of them. The sample shows around 120,000 clones, over 60% of them seen only once. Germline V gives CDR1 MNHEY, CDR2 SVGAGI. V lost 2 bases, J lost 2 bases, and 6 bases lay in between. CDR3 length: 13 residues. This clone was found once. The chain combines TRBV6-5 with TRBJ1-1; D not certain. Sequencing was performed on PBMCs. This receptor was obtained from a middle-aged woman in good health and CMV-seronegative. CDR3 amino acids: CASSYRDNTEAFF. CDR3 nucleotide sequence: TGTGCCAGCAGTTACCGGGATAACACTGAAGCTTTCTTT.